What follows are 9 T cell receptor beta chains derived from one specimen sequenced in a study of monozygotic twins with inflammatory bowel disease. TCRdb derives one entry per CDR3 protein from the 5' RACE reads, leaving out DNA. Its listing shows approximately 400,000 distinct CDR3 sequences. Sequencing was carried out using blood. These receptors were collected from a human donor with ulcerative colitis or Crohn's disease, or a healthy co-twin of an affected twin (not recorded which).

The CDR3 is CASSLPLSPLHF. The chain employs TRBV7-2 and TRBJ1-6; no DNA is available, so the TRBD1 call from TCRdb remains unchecked. This CDR3 has 12 residues. The germline V gene has CDR1 SGHTA and CDR2 FQGNSA.

J is TRBJ2-7 and V is TRBV4-2; TCRdb's D call, TRBD2, is unchecked because there is no DNA. The CDR3 totals 15 residues. The germline CDR1 and CDR2 sequences are LGHNA and YNFKEQ. The CDR3 sequence: CASSHSGERSYEQYF.

The chain has TRBV25-1 and TRBJ2-5; TCRdb proposes TRBD1, but this gene call is untestable without DNA. From germline, CDR1 is MGHDK and CDR2 SYGVNS. The CDR3 extends over 18 amino acids. The CDR3 protein is CASSDPVEASSYVETQYF.

The genes are TRBV6-5 and TRBJ1-1; TCRdb calls TRBD1, which cannot be checked without DNA. Germline CDR1 is MNHEY and CDR2 is SVGAGI. This CDR3 contains 15 residues. This CDR3 is CASSSPRGMNTEAFF.

This chain uses TRBV6-1 with TRBJ1-5. CDR1 MNHNS and CDR2 SASEGT come from the germline V gene. The CDR3 loop spans 14 amino acids. Here the CDR3 reads CASSDRYSNHPQHF.

The chain recombines TRBV9 with TRBJ1-3; TCRdb returns TRBD1, unconfirmable since there is no DNA. Germline lookup yields CDR1 SGDLS and CDR2 YYNGEE. The CDR3 covers 15 residues. The CDR3 is CASSAGPGSGNTIYF. The full variable domain, in which reference TRBV9 and TRBJ1-3 provide the parts outside the CDR3, is DSGVTQTPKHLITATGQRVTLRCSPRSGDLSVYWYQQSLDQGLQFLIQYYNGEERAKGNILERFSAQQFPDLHSELNLSSLELGDSALYFCASSAGPGSGNTIYFGEGSWLTVV.

The V gene is TRBV12-3 or TRBV12-4, the J gene TRBJ2-2. The CDR3 runs 16 residues. The CDR3 loop is CASSLWRLANTGELFF.

The gene calls are TRBV5-5 and TRBJ1-5. The CDR3 runs 17 residues. CDR1 and CDR2 (germline): SGHKS, YYEKEE (reference sequence). This CDR3 is CASSLQTEFYSNQPQHF. Full variable domain (remainder filled in from reference TRBV5-5 and TRBJ1-5): DAGVTQSPTHLIKTRGQQVTLRCSPISGHKSVSWYQQVLGQGPQFIFQYYEKEERGRGNFPDRFSARQFPNYSSELNVNALLLGDSALYLCASSLQTEFYSNQPQHFGDGTRLSIL.

The chain employs TRBV7-9 and TRBJ2-7; TCRdb selects TRBD2, and the lack of DNA leaves this call unchecked. The CDR3 sequence is 15 residues long. The V gene's germline CDR1 is SEHNR and CDR2 FQNEAQ (reference sequence). This CDR3 is CASSFGTSGGEKQYF.